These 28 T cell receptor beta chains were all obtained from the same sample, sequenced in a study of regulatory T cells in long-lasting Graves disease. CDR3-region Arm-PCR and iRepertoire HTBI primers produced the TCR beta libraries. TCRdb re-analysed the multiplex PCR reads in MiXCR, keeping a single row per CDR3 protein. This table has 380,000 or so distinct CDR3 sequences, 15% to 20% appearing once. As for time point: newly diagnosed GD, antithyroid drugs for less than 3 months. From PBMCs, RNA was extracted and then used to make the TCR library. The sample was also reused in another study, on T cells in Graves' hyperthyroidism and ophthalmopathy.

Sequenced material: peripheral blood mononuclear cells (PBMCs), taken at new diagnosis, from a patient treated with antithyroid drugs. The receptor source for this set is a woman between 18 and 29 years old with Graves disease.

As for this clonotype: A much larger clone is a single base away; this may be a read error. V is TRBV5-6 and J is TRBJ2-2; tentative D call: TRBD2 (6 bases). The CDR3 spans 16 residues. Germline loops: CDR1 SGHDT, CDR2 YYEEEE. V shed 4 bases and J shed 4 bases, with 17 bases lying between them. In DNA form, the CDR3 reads TGTGCCAGCAGCGTGTCCCTTACCGGGAGCACCGGGGAGCTGTTTTTT. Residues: CASSVSLTGSTGELFF.

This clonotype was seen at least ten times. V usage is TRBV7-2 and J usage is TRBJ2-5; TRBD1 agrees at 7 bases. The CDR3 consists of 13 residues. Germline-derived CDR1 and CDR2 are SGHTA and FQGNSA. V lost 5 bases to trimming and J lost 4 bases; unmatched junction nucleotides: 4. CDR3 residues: CASSPDRVETQYF. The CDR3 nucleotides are TGTGCCAGCAGCCCCGACAGGGTAGAGACCCAGTACTTC.

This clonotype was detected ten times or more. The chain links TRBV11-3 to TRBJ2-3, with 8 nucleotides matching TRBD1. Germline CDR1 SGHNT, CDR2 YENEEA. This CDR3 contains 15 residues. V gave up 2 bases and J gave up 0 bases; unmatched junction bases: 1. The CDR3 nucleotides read TGTGCCAGCAGCTTACGGACAGGGAGCACAGATACGCAGTATTTT. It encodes CASSLRTGSTDTQYF.

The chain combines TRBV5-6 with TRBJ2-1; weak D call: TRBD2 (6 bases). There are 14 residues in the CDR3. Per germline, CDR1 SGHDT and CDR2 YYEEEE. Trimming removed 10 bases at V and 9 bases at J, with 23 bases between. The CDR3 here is CAGTLLPGASEQFF. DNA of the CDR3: TGTGCCGGCACCCTTCTTCCGGGAGCCAGTGAGCAGTTCTTC.

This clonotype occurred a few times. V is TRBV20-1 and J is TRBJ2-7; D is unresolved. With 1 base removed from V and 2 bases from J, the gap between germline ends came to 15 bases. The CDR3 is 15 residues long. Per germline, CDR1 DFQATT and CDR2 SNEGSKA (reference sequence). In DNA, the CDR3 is TGCAGTGCTAGAGTCCCAGAAATTAGGACCTACGAGCAGTACTTC. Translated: CSARVPEIRTYEQYF.

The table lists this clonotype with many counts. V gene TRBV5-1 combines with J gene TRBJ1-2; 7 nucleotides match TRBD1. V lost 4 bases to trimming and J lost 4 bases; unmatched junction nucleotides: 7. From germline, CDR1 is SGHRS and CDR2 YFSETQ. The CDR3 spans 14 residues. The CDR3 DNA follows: TGCGCCAGCAGCACTGGACAGGTCGGCTATGGCTACACCTTC. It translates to CASSTGQVGYGYTF.

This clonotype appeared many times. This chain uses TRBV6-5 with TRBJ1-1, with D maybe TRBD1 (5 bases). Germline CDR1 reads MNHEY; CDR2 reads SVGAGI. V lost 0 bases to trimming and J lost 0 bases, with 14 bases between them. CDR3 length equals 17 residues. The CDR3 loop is CASSYSVVDSLNTEAFF. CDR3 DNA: TGTGCCAGCAGTTACTCGGTTGTAGACAGCTTGAACACTGAAGCTTTCTTT.

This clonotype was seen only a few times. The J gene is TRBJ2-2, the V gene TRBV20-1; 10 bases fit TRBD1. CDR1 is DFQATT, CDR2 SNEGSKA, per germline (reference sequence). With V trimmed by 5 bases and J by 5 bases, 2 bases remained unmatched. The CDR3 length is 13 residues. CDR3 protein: CSALDRGTGELFF. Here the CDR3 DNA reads TGCAGTGCTTTGGACAGGGGGACCGGGGAGCTGTTTTTT.

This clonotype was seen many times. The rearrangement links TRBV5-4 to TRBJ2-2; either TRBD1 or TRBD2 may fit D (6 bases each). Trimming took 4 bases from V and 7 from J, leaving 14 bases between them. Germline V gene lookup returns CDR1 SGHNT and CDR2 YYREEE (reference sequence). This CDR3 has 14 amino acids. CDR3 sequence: CASSGPGEVGELFF. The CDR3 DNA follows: TGTGCCAGCAGCGGCCCAGGGGAGGTCGGGGAGCTGTTTTTT. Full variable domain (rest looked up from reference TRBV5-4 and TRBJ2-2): ETGVTQSPTHLIKTRGQQVTLRCSSQSGHNTVSWYQQALGQGPQFIFQYYREEENGRGNFPPRFSGLQFPNYSSELNVNALELDDSALYLCASSGPGEVGELFFGEGSRLTVL.

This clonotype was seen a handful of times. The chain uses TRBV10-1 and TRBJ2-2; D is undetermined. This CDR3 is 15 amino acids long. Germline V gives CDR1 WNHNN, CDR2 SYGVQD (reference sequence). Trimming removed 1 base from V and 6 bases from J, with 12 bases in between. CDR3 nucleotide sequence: TGCGCCAGCAGTGAGTTAGCAGCTGAGGCCGGGGAGCTGTTTTTT. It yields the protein CASSELAAEAGELFF.

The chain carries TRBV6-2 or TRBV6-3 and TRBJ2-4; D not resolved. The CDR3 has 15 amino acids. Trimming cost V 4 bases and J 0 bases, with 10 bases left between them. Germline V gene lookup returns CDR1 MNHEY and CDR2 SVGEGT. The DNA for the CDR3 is TGTGCCAGCAGTTCCCTCAGCAGAGCCAAAAACATTCAGTACTTC. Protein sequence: CASSSLSRAKNIQYF.

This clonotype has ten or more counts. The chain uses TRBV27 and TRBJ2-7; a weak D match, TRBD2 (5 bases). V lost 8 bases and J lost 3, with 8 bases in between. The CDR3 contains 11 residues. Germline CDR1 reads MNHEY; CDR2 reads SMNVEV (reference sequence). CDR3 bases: TGTGCCAGCGGAGACTACTACGAGCAGTACTTC. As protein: CASGDYYEQYF.

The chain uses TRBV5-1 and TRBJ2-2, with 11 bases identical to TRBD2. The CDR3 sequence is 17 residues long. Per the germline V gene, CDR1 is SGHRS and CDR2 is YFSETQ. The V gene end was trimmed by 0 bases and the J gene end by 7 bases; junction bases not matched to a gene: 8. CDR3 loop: CASSLGPLAGGVGELFF. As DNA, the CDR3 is TGCGCCAGCAGCTTGGGCCCTCTAGCGGGAGGTGTCGGGGAGCTGTTTTTT. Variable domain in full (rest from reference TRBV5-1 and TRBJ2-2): KAGVTQTPRYLIKTRGQQVTLSCSPISGHRSVSWYQQTPGQGLQFLFEYFSETQRNKGNFPGRFSGRQFSNSRSEMNVSTLELGDSALYLCASSLGPLAGGVGELFFGEGSRLTVL.

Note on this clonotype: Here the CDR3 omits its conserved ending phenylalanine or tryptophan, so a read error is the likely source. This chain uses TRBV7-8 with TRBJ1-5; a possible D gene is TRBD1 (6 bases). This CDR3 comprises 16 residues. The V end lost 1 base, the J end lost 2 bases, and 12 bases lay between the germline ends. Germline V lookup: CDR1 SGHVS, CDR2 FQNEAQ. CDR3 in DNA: TGTGCCAGCAGCTTAGGGGGGGGGGCGGGCAATCAGCCCCAGCATTCT. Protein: CASSLGGGAGNQPQHS.

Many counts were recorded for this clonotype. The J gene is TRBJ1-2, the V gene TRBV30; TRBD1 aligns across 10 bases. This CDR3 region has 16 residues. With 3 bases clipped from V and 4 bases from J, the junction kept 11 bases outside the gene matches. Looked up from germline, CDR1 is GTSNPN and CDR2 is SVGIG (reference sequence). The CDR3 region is CAWRATRTGGTYGYTF. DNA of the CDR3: TGTGCCTGGAGGGCTACACGGACAGGGGGAACCTATGGCTACACCTTC.

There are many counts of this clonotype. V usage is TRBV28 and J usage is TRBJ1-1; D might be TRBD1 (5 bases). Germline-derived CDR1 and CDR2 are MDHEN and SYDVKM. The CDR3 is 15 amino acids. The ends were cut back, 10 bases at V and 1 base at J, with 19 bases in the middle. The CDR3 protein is CATQWGSSTNTEAFF. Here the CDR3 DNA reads TGTGCCACTCAATGGGGGAGCAGCACGAACACTGAAGCTTTCTTT.

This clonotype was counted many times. CDR3 coding DNA: TGTGCCAGCAGTGAAGCGGGAGGTGACTACAATGAGCAGTTCTTC. This codes for CASSEAGGDYNEQFF. The chain couples TRBV6-1 to TRBJ2-1, with D maybe TRBD2 (6 bases). V was clipped by 0 bases and J by 3 bases, with 9 bases between them. The CDR3 consists of 15 residues. Germline V gene data show CDR1 as MNHNS and CDR2 as SASEGT.

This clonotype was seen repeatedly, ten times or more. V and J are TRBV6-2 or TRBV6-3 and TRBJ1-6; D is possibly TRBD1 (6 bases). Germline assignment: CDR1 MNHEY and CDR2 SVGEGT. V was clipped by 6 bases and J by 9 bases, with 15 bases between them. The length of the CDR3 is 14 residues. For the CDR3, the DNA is TGTGCCAGCAGGTTGACAGGATTATTTTCACCCCTCCACTTT. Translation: CASRLTGLFSPLHF.

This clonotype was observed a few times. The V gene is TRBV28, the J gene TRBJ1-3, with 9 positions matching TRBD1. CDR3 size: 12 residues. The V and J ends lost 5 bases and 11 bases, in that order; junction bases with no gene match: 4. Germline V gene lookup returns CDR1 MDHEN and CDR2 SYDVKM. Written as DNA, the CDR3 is TGTGCCAGCAGTGAGTGGACAGGGGCCATATATTTT. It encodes CASSEWTGAIYF. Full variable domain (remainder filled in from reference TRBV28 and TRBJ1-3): DVKVTQSSRYLVKRTGEKVFLECVQDMDHENMFWYRQDPGLGLRLIYFSYDVKMKEKGDIPEGYSVSREKKERFSLILESASTNQTSMYLCASSEWTGAIYFGEGSWLTVV.

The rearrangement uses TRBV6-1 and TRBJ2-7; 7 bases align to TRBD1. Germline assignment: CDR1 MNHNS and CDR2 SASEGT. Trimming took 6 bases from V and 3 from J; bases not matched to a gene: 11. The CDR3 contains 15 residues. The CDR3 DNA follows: TGTGCCAGCAGGGTAAACCGGGACAGAAGCTACGAGCAGTACTTC. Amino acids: CASRVNRDRSYEQYF.

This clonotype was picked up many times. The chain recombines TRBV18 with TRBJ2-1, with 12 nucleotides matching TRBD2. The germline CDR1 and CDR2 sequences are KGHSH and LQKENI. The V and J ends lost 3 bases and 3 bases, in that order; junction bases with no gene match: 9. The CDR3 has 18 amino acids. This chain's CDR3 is CASSPKGLAGPGYNEQFF. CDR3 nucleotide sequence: TGTGCCAGCTCACCGAAGGGACTAGCGGGTCCGGGCTACAATGAGCAGTTCTTC.

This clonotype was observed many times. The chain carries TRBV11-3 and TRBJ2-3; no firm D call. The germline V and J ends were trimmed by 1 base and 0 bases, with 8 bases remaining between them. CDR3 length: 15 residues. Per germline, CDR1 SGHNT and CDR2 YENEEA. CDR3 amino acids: CASSLGEASTDTQYF. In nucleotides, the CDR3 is TGTGCCAGCAGCTTAGGAGAGGCTAGCACAGATACGCAGTATTTT.

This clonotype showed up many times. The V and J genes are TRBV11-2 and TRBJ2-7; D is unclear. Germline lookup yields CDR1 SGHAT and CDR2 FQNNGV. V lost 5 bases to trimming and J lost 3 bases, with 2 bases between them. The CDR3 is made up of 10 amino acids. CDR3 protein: CASSHYEQYF. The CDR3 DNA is TGTGCCAGCAGCCACTACGAGCAGTACTTC.

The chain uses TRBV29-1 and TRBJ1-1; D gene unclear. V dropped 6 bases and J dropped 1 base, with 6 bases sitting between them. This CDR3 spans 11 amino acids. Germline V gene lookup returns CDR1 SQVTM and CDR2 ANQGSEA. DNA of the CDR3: TGCAGCGTGTCATCGAACACTGAAGCTTTCTTT. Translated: CSVSSNTEAFF. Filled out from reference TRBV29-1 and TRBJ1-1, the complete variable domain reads SAVISQKPSRDICQRGTSLTIQCQVDSQVTMMFWYRQQPGQSLTLIATANQGSEATYESGFVIDKFPISRPNLTFSTLTVSNMSPEDSSIYLCSVSSNTEAFFGQGTRLTVV.

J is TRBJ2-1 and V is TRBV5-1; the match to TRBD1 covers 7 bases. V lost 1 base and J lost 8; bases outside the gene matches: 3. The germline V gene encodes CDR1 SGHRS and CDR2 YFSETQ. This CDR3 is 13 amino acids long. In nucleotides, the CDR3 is TGCGCCAGCAGCTTGAACAGGGGCCATGAGCAGTTCTTC. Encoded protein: CASSLNRGHEQFF. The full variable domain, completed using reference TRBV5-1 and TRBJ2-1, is KAGVTQTPRYLIKTRGQQVTLSCSPISGHRSVSWYQQTPGQGLQFLFEYFSETQRNKGNFPGRFSGRQFSNSRSEMNVSTLELGDSALYLCASSLNRGHEQFFGPGTRLTVL.

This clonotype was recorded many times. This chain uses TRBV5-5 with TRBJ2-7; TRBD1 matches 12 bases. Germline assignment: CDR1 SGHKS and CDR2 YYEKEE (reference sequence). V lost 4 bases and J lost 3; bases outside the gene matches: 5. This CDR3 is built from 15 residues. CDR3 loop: CASSLGTGGIYEQYF. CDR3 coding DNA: TGTGCCAGCAGCCTAGGGACAGGGGGCATCTACGAGCAGTACTTC. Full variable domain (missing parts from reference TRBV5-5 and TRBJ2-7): DAGVTQSPTHLIKTRGQQVTLRCSPISGHKSVSWYQQVLGQGPQFIFQYYEKEERGRGNFPDRFSARQFPNYSSELNVNALLLGDSALYLCASSLGTGGIYEQYFGPGTRLTVT.

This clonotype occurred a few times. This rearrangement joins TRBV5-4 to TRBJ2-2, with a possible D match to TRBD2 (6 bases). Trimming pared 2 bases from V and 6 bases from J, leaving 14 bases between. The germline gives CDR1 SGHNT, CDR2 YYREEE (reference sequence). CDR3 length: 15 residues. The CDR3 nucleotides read TGTGCCAGCAGCTTAGCTAGCGTGGGGCCCGGGGAGCTGTTTTTT. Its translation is CASSLASVGPGELFF.

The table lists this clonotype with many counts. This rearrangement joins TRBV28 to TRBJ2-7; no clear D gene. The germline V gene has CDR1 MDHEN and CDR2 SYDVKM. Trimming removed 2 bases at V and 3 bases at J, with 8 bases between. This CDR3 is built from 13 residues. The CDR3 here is CASSLELVYEQYF. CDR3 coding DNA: TGTGCCAGCAGTTTAGAGCTCGTCTACGAGCAGTACTTC.